The entry below gives a single TCR beta chain sequence along with its context. This receptor's antigen is unknown. No clone much larger than this one lies a single base away; base qualities are absent. High-throughput TCRbeta CDR3 sequencing of frozen genomic DNA was performed by immunoSEQ, with PCR amplification, mapping, bias correction and internal controls included. From the authors' description of their analysis: Only productive rearrangements were retained, with each unique TCRbeta sequence defined by its CDR3 nucleotide sequence together with its V and J gene. For classification of a sequence as donor-reactive, at least 5-fold expansion in CFSE-low cells relative to unstimulated pre-transplant cells and a frequency of at least 0.01% were required. Minimum frequency thresholds were set for each subject based on the unstimulated sample with the lowest template count, ensuring at least 90% detection power. Jensen-Shannon divergence between the top 1000 TCRbeta sequences post- versus pre-transplant served as the measure of repertoire turnover. Changes in detection of donor-reactive sequences were tested with two-sided Fisher's exact tests. Here the immuneACCESS table is served through TCRdb, limited to in-frame sequences with V and J called. Missing clones are a known gap in these copies; in checked studies unresolved V genes cover under half, and the rest lacks a known reason. V and J calls and clone size come straight from that table; D and trimming were deduced from the DNA. In this sample the table shows fewer than 25,000 clones, around 93% of which occur a single time. The top ten clones comprise just under 25% of the sample.

This specimen comes from a study of T cell clones after liver transplantation (dated by TCRdb to about 2019). Study-level background: ITN030ST, the source of the samples, was a randomized trial that attempted immunosuppression withdrawal within 2 years of liver transplantation. As an antigen-independent comparator for donor-reactive sequences, third party-reactive TCRbeta sequences were also identified from pre-transplant MLRs. Blood samples were collected pre-transplant, then pre-randomization ahead of withdrawal, and finally post-randomization once withdrawal had either been completed or failed. Tolerance meant complete immunosuppression withdrawal for at least one year without liver enzymes rising beyond twice the upper limit of normal. Of the 8 liver transplant recipients making up the studied cohort, 3 were classified as tolerant and 5 as non-tolerant. Three of the eight recipients were HCV-positive; the others were transplanted for non-autoimmune, non-viral indications. Subjects received no induction therapy and standard immunosuppression until randomization at 12-24 months post-transplant. Donor-reactive T cell clones were identified using TCRbeta sequencing after a pre-transplant mixed lymphocyte reaction and were then followed in post-transplant blood.

Thawed unstimulated PBMCs were stained for CD3, CD4 and CD8 and FACS-sorted into CD3+CD4+ and CD3+CD8+ populations. All 8 studied subjects were randomized to withdrawal of immunosuppression. Genomic DNA was isolated with the Qiagen DNeasy Blood and Tissue Kit. V is shortened by 6 bases, J by 3 bases, and the region joining them spans 18 bases. Including the terminal cysteine and phenylalanine, the CDR3 comprises 15 residues. Only the CDR3 part of the read is kept: 45 bases, read in frame from the first base. The germline V gene (reference sequence) supplies CDR1 LNHDA and CDR2 SQIVND. Findings and caveats that apply to the study as a whole: In a couple of subjects, low numbers of available donor cells limited the measurable donor-reactive repertoire. Donor-reactive sequences declined more than third party-reactive ones, suggesting partial antigen-specific deletion unrelated to withdrawal success. When repertoire turnover was accounted for, significantly reduced detection of donor-reactive sequences was found in 7 of 8 subjects for CD4 and in 8 of 8 subjects for CD8. Because of small, heterogeneous patient numbers and non-standardized post-transplant time points, the conclusions were only preliminary. A significant post-transplant decrease in circulating donor-reactive CD4 TCRbeta sequences was observed in 5 of 8 subjects, irrespective of tolerance or HCV status. Because no allograft tissue specimens were available, donor-reactive T cells may have migrated into the graft instead of being deleted.

The rearranged chain carries TRBV19 and TRBJ2-7, with TRBD2 tentatively as D gene (6 bases match). This material consisted of CD8+ T cells from blood, taken approximately 27 months after liver transplant. The sequence was obtained from a human patient who received a liver transplant. Donor T cells from the graft may be present among the T cells after a transplant. The CDR3 has the sequence CASSPGLSTFYEQYF. The sequenced DNA is TGTGCCAGTAGCCCGGGACTCTCAACTTTCTACGAGCAGTACTTC.